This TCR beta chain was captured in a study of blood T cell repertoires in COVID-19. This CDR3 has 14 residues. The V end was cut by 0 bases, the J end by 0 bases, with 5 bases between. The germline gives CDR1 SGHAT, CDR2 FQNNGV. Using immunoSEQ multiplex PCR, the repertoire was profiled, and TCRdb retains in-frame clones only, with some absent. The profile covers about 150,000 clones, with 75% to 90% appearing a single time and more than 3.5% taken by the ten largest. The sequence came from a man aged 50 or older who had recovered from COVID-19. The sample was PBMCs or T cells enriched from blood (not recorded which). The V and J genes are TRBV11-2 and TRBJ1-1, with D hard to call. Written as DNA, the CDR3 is TGTGCCAGCAGCTTAGAGACACTGAACACTGAAGCTTTCTTT. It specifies CASSLETLNTEAFF.